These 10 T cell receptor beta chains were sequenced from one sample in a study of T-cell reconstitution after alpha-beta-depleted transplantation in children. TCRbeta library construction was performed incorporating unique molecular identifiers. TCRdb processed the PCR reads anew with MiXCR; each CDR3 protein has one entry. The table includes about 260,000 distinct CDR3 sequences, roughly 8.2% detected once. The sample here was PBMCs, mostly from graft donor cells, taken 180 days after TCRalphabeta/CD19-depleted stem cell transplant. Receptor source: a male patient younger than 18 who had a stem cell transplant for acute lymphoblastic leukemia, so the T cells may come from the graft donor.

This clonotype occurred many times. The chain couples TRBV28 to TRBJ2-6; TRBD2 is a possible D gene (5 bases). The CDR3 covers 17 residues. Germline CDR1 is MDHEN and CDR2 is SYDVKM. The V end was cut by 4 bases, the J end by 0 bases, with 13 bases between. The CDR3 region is CASSSPAEYSGANVLTF. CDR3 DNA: TGTGCCAGCAGTTCACCAGCGGAGTACTCTGGGGCCAACGTCCTGACTTTC.

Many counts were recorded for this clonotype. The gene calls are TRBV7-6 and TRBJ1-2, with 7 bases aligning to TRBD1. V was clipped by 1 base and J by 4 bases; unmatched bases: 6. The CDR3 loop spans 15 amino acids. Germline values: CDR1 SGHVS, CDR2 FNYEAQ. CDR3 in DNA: TGTGCCAGCAGCTTAGGGGGTAGGACAGGCTATGGCTACACCTTC. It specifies CASSLGGRTGYGYTF.

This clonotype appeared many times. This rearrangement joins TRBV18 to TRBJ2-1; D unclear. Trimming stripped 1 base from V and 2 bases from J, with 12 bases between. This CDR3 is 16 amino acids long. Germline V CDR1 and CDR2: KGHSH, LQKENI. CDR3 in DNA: TGTGCCAGCTCACCACAGGGAACTCGGCCCTACAATGAGCAGTTCTTC. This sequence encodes CASSPQGTRPYNEQFF. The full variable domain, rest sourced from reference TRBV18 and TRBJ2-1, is NAGVMQNPRHLVRRRGQEARLRCSPMKGHSHVYWYRQLPEEGLKFMVYLQKENIIDESGMPKERFSAEFPKEGPSILRIQQVVRGDSAAYFCASSPQGTRPYNEQFFGPGTRLTVL.

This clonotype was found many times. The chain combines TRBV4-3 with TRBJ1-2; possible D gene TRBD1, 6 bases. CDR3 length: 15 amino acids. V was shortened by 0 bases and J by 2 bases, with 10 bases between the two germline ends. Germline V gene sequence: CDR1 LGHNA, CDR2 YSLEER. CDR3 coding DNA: TGCGCCAGCAGCCAAGATCTGGGGGCGAACTATGGCTACACCTTC. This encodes CASSQDLGANYGYTF.

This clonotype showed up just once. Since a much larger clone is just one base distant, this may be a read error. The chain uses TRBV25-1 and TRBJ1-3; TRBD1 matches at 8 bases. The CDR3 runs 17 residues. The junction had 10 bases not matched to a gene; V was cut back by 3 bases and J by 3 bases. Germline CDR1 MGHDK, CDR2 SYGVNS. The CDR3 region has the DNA TGTGCCAGCAGTGAGACGGCAGGGGGCCTCTTTGGAAACACCATATATTTT. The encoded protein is CASSETAGGLFGNTIYF.

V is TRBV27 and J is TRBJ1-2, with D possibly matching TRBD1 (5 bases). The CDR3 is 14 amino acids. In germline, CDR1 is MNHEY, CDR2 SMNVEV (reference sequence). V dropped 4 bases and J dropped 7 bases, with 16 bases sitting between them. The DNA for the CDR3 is TGTGCCAGCAGTTGGCGACAGTCCCCAGGTGGCTACACCTTC. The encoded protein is CASSWRQSPGGYTF.

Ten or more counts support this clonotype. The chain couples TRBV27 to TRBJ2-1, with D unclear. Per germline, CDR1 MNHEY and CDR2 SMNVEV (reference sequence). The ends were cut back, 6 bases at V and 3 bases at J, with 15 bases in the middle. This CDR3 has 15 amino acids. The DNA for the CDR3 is TGTGCCAGCAGATTCGACGGTAGCATCTACAATGAGCAGTTCTTC. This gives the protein CASRFDGSIYNEQFF.

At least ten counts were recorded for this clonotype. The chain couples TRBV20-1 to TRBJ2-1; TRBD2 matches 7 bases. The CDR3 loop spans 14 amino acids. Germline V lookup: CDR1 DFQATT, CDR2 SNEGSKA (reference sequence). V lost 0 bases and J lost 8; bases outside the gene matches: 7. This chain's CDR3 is CSAREGSGRYEQFF. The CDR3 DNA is TGCAGTGCTAGAGAGGGTAGCGGGCGGTATGAGCAGTTCTTC.

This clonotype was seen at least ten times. CDR3 loop: CASSYTDGGTGYTF. CDR3 sequence (DNA): TGTGCCAGCAGTTACACCGACGGCGGGACCGGCTACACCTTC. V gene TRBV6-5 combines with J gene TRBJ1-2; possible D gene TRBD1, 5 bases. CDR3 length equals 14 residues. V dropped 2 bases and J dropped 8 bases, with 15 bases sitting between them. Looked up from germline, CDR1 is MNHEY and CDR2 is SVGAGI.

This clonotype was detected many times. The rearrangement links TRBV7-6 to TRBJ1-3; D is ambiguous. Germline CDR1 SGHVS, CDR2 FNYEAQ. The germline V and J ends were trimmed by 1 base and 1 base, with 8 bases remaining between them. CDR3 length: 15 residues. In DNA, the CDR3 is TGTGCCAGCAGCTTAGGAGGACCATCTGGAAACACCATATATTTT. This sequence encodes CASSLGGPSGNTIYF. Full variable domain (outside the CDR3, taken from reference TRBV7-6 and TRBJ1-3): GAGVSQSPRYKVTKRGQDVALRCDPISGHVSLYWYRQALGQGPEFLTYFNYEAQQDKSGLPNDRFSAERPEGSISTLTIQRTEQRDSAMYRCASSLGGPSGNTIYFGEGSWLTVV.